The clone carrying this TCR beta chain was seen once. Its target is unknown. Expressed TCRB transcripts were sequenced, since all the RNA that had been isolated was reverse transcribed. Profiled with immunoSEQ multiplex PCR; TCRdb holds only in-frame clones, not every one. The sample holds about 230,000 clones; 16% are singletons and the top ten take 0.065% to 0.1%. These data are taken from a study of beta chain features in type 1 diabetes. Broader study findings: In all four CD4+ subsets, TCRB CDR3 length was significantly, moderately reduced in type 1 diabetes. For type 1 diabetes patients, VDJ junctions showed fewer insertions and more deletions.

V was shortened by 5 bases and J by 4 bases, with 10 bases between the two germline ends. CDR3 length equals 13 residues. The germline CDR1 and CDR2 sequences are SGHTA and FQGNSA. The rearrangement joins TRBV7-2 to TRBJ2-3; maybe TRBD2 (6 bases). The source of this sequence is a man younger than 40 with type 1 diabetes. What was sequenced was naive CD4+ T cells from blood. The CDR3 sequence is CASSPTSSDTQYF. The CDR3 nucleotides read TGTGCCAGCAGCCCGACTAGTTCAGATACGCAGTATTTT.